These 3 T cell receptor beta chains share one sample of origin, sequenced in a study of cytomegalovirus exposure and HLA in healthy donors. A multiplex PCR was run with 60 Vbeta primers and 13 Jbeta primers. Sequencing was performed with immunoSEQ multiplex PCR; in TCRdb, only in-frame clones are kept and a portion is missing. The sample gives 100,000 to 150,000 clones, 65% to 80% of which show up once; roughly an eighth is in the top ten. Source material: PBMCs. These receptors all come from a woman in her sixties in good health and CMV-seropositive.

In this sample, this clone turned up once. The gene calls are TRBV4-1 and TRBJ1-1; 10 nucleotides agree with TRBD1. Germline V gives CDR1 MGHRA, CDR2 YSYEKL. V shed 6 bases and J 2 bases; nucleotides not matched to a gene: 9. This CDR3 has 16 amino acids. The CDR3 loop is CASSRSGTGVNTEAFF. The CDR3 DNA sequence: TGCGCCAGCAGTCGGTCCGGGACAGGGGTTAACACTGAAGCTTTCTTT.

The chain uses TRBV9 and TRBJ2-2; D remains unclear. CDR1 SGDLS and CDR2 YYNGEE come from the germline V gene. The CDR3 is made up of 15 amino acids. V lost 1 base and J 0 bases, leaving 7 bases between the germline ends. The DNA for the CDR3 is TGTGCCAGCAGCGTAAACACCGCGAACACCGGGGAGCTGTTTTTT. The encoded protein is CASSVNTANTGELFF.

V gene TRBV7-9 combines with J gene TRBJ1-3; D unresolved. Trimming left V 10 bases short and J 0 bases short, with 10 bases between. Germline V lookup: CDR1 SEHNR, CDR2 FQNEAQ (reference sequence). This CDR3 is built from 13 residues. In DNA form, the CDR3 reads TGTGCCAACTCAGCAGGCTCTGGAAACACCATATATTTT. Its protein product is CANSAGSGNTIYF.